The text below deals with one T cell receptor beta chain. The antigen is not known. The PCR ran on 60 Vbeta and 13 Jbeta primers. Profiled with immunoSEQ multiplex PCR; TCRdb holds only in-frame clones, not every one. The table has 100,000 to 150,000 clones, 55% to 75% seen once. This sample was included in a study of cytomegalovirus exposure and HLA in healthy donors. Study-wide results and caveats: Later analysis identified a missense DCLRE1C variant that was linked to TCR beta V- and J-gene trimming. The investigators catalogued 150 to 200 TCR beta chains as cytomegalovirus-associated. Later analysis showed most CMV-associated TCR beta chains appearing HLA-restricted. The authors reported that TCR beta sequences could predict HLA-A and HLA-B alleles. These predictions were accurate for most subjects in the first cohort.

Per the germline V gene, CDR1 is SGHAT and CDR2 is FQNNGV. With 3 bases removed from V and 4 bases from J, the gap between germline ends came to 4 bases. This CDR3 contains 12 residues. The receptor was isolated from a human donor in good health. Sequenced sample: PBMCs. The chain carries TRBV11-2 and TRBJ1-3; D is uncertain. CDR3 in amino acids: CASSFRGNTIYF. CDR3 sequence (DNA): TGTGCCAGCAGCTTTCGGGGAAACACCATATATTTT. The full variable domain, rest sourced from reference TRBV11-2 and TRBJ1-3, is EAGVAQSPRYKIIEKRQSVAFWCNPISGHATLYWYQQILGQGPKLLIQFQNNGVVDDSQLPKDRFSAERLKGVDSTLKIQPAKLEDSAVYLCASSFRGNTIYFGEGSWLTVV.